One T cell receptor beta chain is described in this entry. This specimen belongs to a study of T cell responses to AZD1222 COVID-19 vaccine. Profiling relied on immunoSEQ multiplex PCR, and the TCRdb table lists in-frame clones only, not all of them. The data show 150,000 to 200,000 clones, 80% to 95% seen once. This CDR3 region has 13 residues. Trimming removed 6 bases from V and 1 base from J, with 9 bases in between. Here the sequenced sample was peripheral blood, taken on day 0 of AZD1222 vaccination. The V gene is TRBV12-3 or TRBV12-4, the J gene TRBJ1-1, with D possibly matching TRBD1 (5 bases). The TCR was taken from an adult in good health. The CDR3 here is CASSQQENTEAFF. The CDR3 nucleotides are TGTGCCAGCAGCCAACAGGAGAACACTGAAGCTTTCTTT.